This passage covers 28 T cell receptor beta chains from one sample sequenced in a study of Ad26.COV2.S vaccination and SARS-CoV-2 variants. Profiled with immunoSEQ multiplex PCR; TCRdb holds only in-frame clones, not every one. The sample lists fewer than 800,000 clones, roughly 90% occurring once. Treatment of the sample: 15 to 20 received Ad26.COV2.S at low or high dose, single or two shots; 5 received placebo; per-sample allocation not given. Day 63 following the first vaccine or placebo injection was when the samples were taken. The sequences come from peripheral blood, collected in a trial of Ad26.COV2.S vaccine versus placebo. These receptors all come from a person between 18 and 65 years old who received the Ad26.COV2.S COVID-19 vaccine or a placebo.

The chain joins TRBV5-6 to TRBJ2-7; maybe TRBD2 (7 bases). The CDR3 is 16 residues long. The germline V gene encodes CDR1 SGHDT and CDR2 YYEEEE. With 0 bases removed from V and 4 bases from J, the gap between germline ends came to 17 bases. The CDR3 loop is CASSLELAGAQYEQYF. The CDR3 DNA follows: TGTGCCAGCAGCTTGGAACTGGCGGGGGCGCAATACGAGCAGTACTTC.

The chain combines TRBV30 with TRBJ2-1; TRBD2 agrees at 13 bases. This CDR3 is built from 13 residues. Germline loops: CDR1 GTSNPN, CDR2 SVGIG (reference sequence). CDR3 loop: CAMTSGGTNEQFF. In DNA, the CDR3 is TGTGCTATGACTAGCGGGGGGACCAATGAGCAGTTCTTC. Full variable domain (outside the CDR3, taken from reference TRBV30 and TRBJ2-1): SQTIHQWPATLVQPVGSPLSLECTVEGTSNPNLYWYRQAAGRGLQLLFYSVGIGQISSEVPQNLSASRPQDRQFILSSKKLLLSDSGFYLCAMTSGGTNEQFFGPGTRLTVL.

The chain links TRBV19 to TRBJ2-1; D might be TRBD1 (5 bases). The CDR3 is made up of 11 amino acids. Between the trimmed V and J ends, which lost 6 bases and 9 bases, there was a span of 9 bases. Germline V gene lookup returns CDR1 LNHDA and CDR2 SQIVND (reference sequence). CDR3 nucleotide sequence: TGTGCCAGTAGAGTAAGGGGTGAGCAGTTCTTC. This sequence encodes CASRVRGEQFF.

Written as DNA, the CDR3 is TGTGCCAGCAGTTCCTCTCTGGCTGGTGAAAAACTGTTTTTT. Residues: CASSSSLAGEKLFF. J is TRBJ1-4 and V is TRBV27, with D hard to call. The V gene's germline CDR1 is MNHEY and CDR2 SMNVEV (reference sequence). The CDR3 consists of 14 residues. Trimming shortened V by 4 bases and J by 7 bases, and 13 bases separated the two germline ends.

J is TRBJ2-7 and V is TRBV30; D is unclear. Trimming shortened V by 6 bases and J by 0 bases, and 15 bases separated the two germline ends. The germline gives CDR1 GTSNPN, CDR2 SVGIG (reference sequence). The CDR3 loop spans 14 amino acids. Here the CDR3 DNA reads TGTGCCTGCGATAATAGGATGAGCTCCTACGAGCAGTACTTC. This gives the protein CACDNRMSSYEQYF.

The chain combines TRBV9 with TRBJ1-5; the match to TRBD1 covers 11 bases. The junction had 4 bases not matched to a gene; V was cut back by 3 bases and J by 8 bases. Germline CDR1 and CDR2: SGDLS and YYNGEE. The length of the CDR3 is 14 residues. The CDR3 here is CASSEGTGGEPQHF. CDR3 nucleotides: TGTGCCAGCAGCGAGGGGACAGGGGGAGAGCCCCAGCATTTT.

The gene calls are TRBV6-5 and TRBJ2-4, with D hard to call. The CDR3 is 14 amino acids. V lost 6 bases to trimming and J lost 6 bases, with 15 bases between them. Germline V gene lookup returns CDR1 MNHEY and CDR2 SVGAGI. The CDR3 sequence is CASSLYQPGNIQYF. CDR3 in DNA: TGTGCCAGCAGCCTCTACCAGCCCGGAAACATTCAGTACTTC.

As regards this clone: A read error may account for a junction end that differs from germline. The chain joins TRBV18 to TRBJ2-1; 9 bases fit TRBD2. The V gene's germline CDR1 is KGHSH and CDR2 LQKENI. The CDR3 contains 13 residues. CDR3 sequence reads: CASSPGGLAGNLF. The CDR3 DNA reads TGTGCCAGCTCACCTGGGGGACTAGCCGGAAACCTCTTC.

This clone was observed a single time. The V gene is TRBV7-2, the J gene TRBJ1-2; TRBD1 matches 10 bases. CDR1 is SGHTA, CDR2 FQGNSA, per germline. The CDR3 contains 15 residues. The J segment lost 6 bases and the V segment lost 1 base, leaving 5 bases of the junction unmatched. The CDR3 DNA is TGTGCCAGCAGCTTAGACTTCGACAGGGGGCATGGCTACACCTTC. Its translation is CASSLDFDRGHGYTF.

This clone has a single count. CDR3 DNA: TGTGCCAGCAGCCAAGACGGTACTAGCGGACCAGATACGCAGTATTTT. Its protein is CASSQDGTSGPDTQYF. J is TRBJ2-3 and V is TRBV4-2; 8 nucleotides align to TRBD2. In germline, CDR1 is LGHNA, CDR2 YNFKEQ. This CDR3 spans 16 amino acids. V was pared by 0 bases and J by 4 bases, with 6 bases of the junction left unmatched.

The chain employs TRBV6-5 and TRBJ2-5; tentative D call: TRBD2 (5 bases). CDR1 and CDR2 from the germline V gene are MNHEY and SVGAGI. This CDR3 contains 13 residues. The ends were cut back, 6 bases at V and 5 bases at J, with 13 bases in the middle. DNA of the CDR3: TGTGCCAGCAGATCTAGCTTTGGGGAGACCCAGTACTTC. Translation: CASRSSFGETQYF.

CDR3 coding DNA: TGTGCCAGCGGCCTTCAGGGGGCTTACGAGCAGTACTTC. Translating it yields CASGLQGAYEQYF. The rearrangement links TRBV3-1 (or the pseudogene TRBV3-2) to TRBJ2-7; 8 bases fit TRBD1. Germline values: CDR1 LGHDT, CDR2 YNNKEL (reference sequence). The CDR3 has 13 residues. Trimming at V came to 8 bases and at J to 4 bases, leaving 7 bases not matched to a gene.

This sequence joins TRBV19 and TRBJ1-4; D unresolved. This CDR3 region has 13 residues. V was pared by 5 bases and J by 4 bases, with 8 bases between. In germline, CDR1 is LNHDA, CDR2 SQIVND (reference sequence). The CDR3 loop reads CASSSGNNEKLFF. The CDR3 DNA is TGTGCCAGTAGTTCCGGGAATAATGAAAAACTGTTTTTT.

The table lists this clone with a count of one. The chain joins TRBV19 to TRBJ2-3, with D possibly called TRBD1 or TRBD2 (6 bases each). Deletions cut 5 bases from V and 5 bases from J, with 14 bases between. The length of the CDR3 is 14 residues. The germline V gene encodes CDR1 LNHDA and CDR2 SQIVND (reference sequence). The CDR3 loop is CASSPGARGDTQYF. The CDR3 DNA reads TGTGCCAGTAGTCCGGGGGCTAGGGGAGATACGCAGTATTTT. The full variable domain, its missing parts supplied by reference TRBV19 and TRBJ2-3, is DGGITQSPKYLFRKEGQNVTLSCEQNLNHDAMYWYRQDPGQGLRLIYYSQIVNDFQKGDIAEGYSVSREKKESFPLTVTSAQKNPTAFYLCASSPGARGDTQYFGPGTRLTVL.

In this sample, this clone turned up a few times. The chain couples TRBV29-1 to TRBJ1-2; D gene unclear. The CDR3 is 12 residues long. Trimming pared 3 bases from V and 5 bases from J, leaving 10 bases between. Germline V lookup: CDR1 SQVTM, CDR2 ANQGSEA. The CDR3 spells CSVDHSSYGYTF. The CDR3 DNA reads as TGCAGCGTTGATCACAGCTCTTATGGCTACACCTTC.

The genes are TRBV2 and TRBJ1-1, with D uncertain. Between the trimmed V and J ends, which lost 6 bases and 0 bases, there was a span of 8 bases. Germline V gene sequence: CDR1 SNHLY, CDR2 FYNNEI. The CDR3 extends over 13 amino acids. The CDR3 bases are TGTGCCAGCAGAGAAATCTTGAACACTGAAGCTTTCTTT. It codes for CASREILNTEAFF. The full variable domain, its missing parts supplied by reference TRBV2 and TRBJ1-1, is EPEVTQTPSHQVTQMGQEVILRCVPISNHLYFYWYRQILGQKVEFLVSFYNNEISEKSEIFDDQFSVERPDGSNFTLKIRSTKLEDSAMYFCASREILNTEAFFGQGTRLTVV.

The chain links TRBV5-4 to TRBJ2-2, with D tentatively TRBD2 (7 bases). Germline loops: CDR1 SGHNT, CDR2 YYREEE (reference sequence). V gave up 1 base and J gave up 6 bases, with 13 bases separating them. The CDR3 loop spans 15 amino acids. DNA for the CDR3: TGTGCCAGCAGCTTGAGGGGGGGCCTTGCCGGGGAGCTGTTTTTT. Its protein product is CASSLRGGLAGELFF. The full variable domain, with the rest looked up from reference TRBV5-4 and TRBJ2-2, is ETGVTQSPTHLIKTRGQQVTLRCSSQSGHNTVSWYQQALGQGPQFIFQYYREEENGRGNFPPRFSGLQFPNYSSELNVNALELDDSALYLCASSLRGGLAGELFFGEGSRLTVL.

In regard to this clone: This sample includes further DNA sequences coding for the same CDR3. The rearrangement joins TRBV18 to TRBJ2-1, with 15 bases lining up with TRBD2. Germline assignment: CDR1 KGHSH and CDR2 LQKENI. The CDR3 has 15 amino acids. J lost 6 bases, V lost 3 bases, and 0 bases had no gene match. This CDR3 reads CASSPGLAGGNEQFF. The CDR3 DNA reads as TGTGCCAGCTCACCGGGACTAGCGGGGGGCAATGAGCAGTTCTTC.

The chain uses TRBV9 and TRBJ1-1; 8 bases map to TRBD1. Germline loops: CDR1 SGDLS, CDR2 YYNGEE. The CDR3 runs to 15 residues. V lost 4 bases to trimming and J lost 7 bases; unmatched junction nucleotides: 12. CDR3 amino acids: CASSPRGQEGSEAFF. The CDR3, as DNA: TGTGCCAGCAGCCCCCGGGGACAGGAGGGCAGTGAAGCTTTCTTT.

The rearrangement links TRBV7-2 to TRBJ2-4, with D unresolved. With 5 bases removed from V and 1 base from J, the gap between germline ends came to 15 bases. Germline V gives CDR1 SGHTA, CDR2 FQGNSA. The CDR3 spans 16 residues. The CDR3 is CASSARPYGAKNIQYF. The CDR3, as DNA: TGTGCCAGCAGCGCCAGACCCTATGGGGCCAAAAACATTCAGTACTTC.

This clone was seen repeatedly, ten times or more. The gene calls are TRBV13 and TRBJ1-1; tentatively, D is TRBD1 (5 bases). The CDR3 sequence is 15 residues long. CDR1 and CDR2 from the germline V gene are PRHDT and FYEKMQ (reference sequence). Trimming took 0 bases from V and 3 from J, leaving 11 bases between them. This chain's CDR3 is CASSLGWQGYTEAFF. The CDR3 DNA is TGTGCCAGCAGCTTAGGCTGGCAGGGTTACACTGAAGCTTTCTTT.

This chain joins TRBV5-1 and TRBJ1-4, with D uncertain. Trimming cost V 0 bases and J 4 bases, with 7 bases left between them. In germline, CDR1 is SGHRS, CDR2 YFSETQ. The CDR3 is 14 amino acids. CDR3: CASSLEGINEKLFF. CDR3 DNA sequence: TGCGCCAGCAGCTTGGAAGGGATTAATGAAAAACTGTTTTTT.

This sequence joins TRBV4-3 and TRBJ1-3, with a tentative D call TRBD1 (5 bases). V was clipped by 0 bases and J by 8 bases, with 11 bases between them. The CDR3 runs to 14 residues. Per the germline V gene, CDR1 is LGHNA and CDR2 is YSLEER. CDR3 bases: TGCGCCAGCAGCCAAGATCGGGGGTATGACACCATATATTTT. This sequence encodes CASSQDRGYDTIYF.

As DNA, the CDR3 is TGTGCCAGCAGCTTACCGGGGGAGGGAAATACGCAGTATTTT. Its translation: CASSLPGEGNTQYF. The chain has TRBV5-4 and TRBJ2-3, with 7 bases that match TRBD2. This CDR3 has 14 amino acids. The germline V gene encodes CDR1 SGHNT and CDR2 YYREEE (reference sequence). V was clipped by 2 bases and J by 7 bases; unmatched bases: 7. The whole variable domain, filled in from reference TRBV5-4 and TRBJ2-3, reads ETGVTQSPTHLIKTRGQQVTLRCSSQSGHNTVSWYQQALGQGPQFIFQYYREEENGRGNFPPRFSGLQFPNYSSELNVNALELDDSALYLCASSLPGEGNTQYFGPGTRLTVL.

V usage is TRBV4-2 and J usage is TRBJ2-7; no clear D. This CDR3 region has 12 residues. Germline V gives CDR1 LGHNA, CDR2 YNFKEQ. Trimming removed 0 bases from V and 5 bases from J, with 5 bases in between. The CDR3 is CASSQEHNEQYF. In nucleotides, the CDR3 is TGTGCCAGCAGCCAAGAACACAACGAGCAGTACTTC.

The chain has TRBV6-5 and TRBJ1-2; D might be TRBD1 (6 bases). From germline, CDR1 is MNHEY and CDR2 SVGAGI. The CDR3 covers 14 residues. V lost 8 bases, J lost 0 bases, and 13 bases lay in between. In DNA, the CDR3 is TGTGCCAGCCACCAGGGGAACACTAACTATGGCTACACCTTC. It codes for CASHQGNTNYGYTF.

The chain joins TRBV7-8 to TRBJ2-5, with TRBD1 as a possible D gene (6 bases). V was shortened by 6 bases and J by 2 bases, with 7 bases between the two germline ends. The CDR3 is 12 amino acids. CDR1 is SGHVS and CDR2 is FQNEAQ in the germline V gene. In DNA form, the CDR3 reads TGTGCCAGCAGGGGGGCGCAAGAGACCCAGTACTTC. Its translation: CASRGAQETQYF.

This clone was detected once. The chain uses TRBV7-2 and TRBJ2-2; D may be TRBD2 (7 bases). V was trimmed by 0 bases and J by 5 bases, leaving 13 bases between them. The length of the CDR3 is 16 residues. Germline lookup yields CDR1 SGHTA and CDR2 FQGNSA. CDR3 amino acids: CASSLAPGGQTGELFF. CDR3 DNA sequence: TGTGCCAGCAGCTTAGCTCCGGGGGGCCAGACCGGGGAGCTGTTTTTT.